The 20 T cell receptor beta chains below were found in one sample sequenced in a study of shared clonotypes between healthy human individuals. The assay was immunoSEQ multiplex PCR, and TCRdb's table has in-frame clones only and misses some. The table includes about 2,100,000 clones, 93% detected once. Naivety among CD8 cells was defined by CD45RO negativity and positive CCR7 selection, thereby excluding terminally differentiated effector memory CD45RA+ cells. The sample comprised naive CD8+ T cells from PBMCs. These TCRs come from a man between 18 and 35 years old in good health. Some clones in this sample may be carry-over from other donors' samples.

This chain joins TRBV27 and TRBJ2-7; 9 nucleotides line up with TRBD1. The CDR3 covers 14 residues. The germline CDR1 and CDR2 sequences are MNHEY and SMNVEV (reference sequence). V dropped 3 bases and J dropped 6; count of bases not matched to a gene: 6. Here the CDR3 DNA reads TGTGCCAGCAGTTTCCGGGACAGGGTACGCGAGCAGTACTTC. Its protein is CASSFRDRVREQYF.

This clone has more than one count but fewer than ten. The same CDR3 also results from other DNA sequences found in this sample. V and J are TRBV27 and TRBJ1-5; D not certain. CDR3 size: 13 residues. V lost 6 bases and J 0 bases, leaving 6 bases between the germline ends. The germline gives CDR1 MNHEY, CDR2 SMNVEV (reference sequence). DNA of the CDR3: TGTGCCAGCAGGGGCTATAGCAATCAGCCCCAGCATTTT. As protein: CASRGYSNQPQHF.

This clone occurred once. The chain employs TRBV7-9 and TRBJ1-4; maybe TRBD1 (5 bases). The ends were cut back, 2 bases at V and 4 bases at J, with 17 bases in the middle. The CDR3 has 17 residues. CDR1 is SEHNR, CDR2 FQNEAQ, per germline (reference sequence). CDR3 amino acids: CASSLIGTWAHNEKLFF. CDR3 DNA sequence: TGTGCCAGCAGCTTAATCGGGACTTGGGCCCATAATGAAAAACTGTTTTTT.

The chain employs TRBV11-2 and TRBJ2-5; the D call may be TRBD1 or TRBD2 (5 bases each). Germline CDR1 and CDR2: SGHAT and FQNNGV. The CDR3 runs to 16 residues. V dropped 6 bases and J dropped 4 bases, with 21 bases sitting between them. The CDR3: CASSLHGTNGRETQYF. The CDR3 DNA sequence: TGTGCCAGCAGTCTTCACGGGACCAATGGAAGAGAGACCCAGTACTTC.

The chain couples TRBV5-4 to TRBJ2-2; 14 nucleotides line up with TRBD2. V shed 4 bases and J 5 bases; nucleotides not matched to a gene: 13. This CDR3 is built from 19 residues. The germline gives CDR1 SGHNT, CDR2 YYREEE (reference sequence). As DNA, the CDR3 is TGTGCCAGCAGCCCAGGGTTGGGGACTAGCGGGAGTTTTACCGGGGAGCTGTTTTTT. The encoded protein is CASSPGLGTSGSFTGELFF.

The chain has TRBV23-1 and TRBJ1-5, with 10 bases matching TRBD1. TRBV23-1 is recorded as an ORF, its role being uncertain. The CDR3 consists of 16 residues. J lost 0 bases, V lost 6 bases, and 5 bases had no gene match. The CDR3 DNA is TGCGCCAGCAGCCGAGGGACAGGGGCTAGCAATCAGCCCCAGCATTTT. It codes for CASSRGTGASNQPQHF.

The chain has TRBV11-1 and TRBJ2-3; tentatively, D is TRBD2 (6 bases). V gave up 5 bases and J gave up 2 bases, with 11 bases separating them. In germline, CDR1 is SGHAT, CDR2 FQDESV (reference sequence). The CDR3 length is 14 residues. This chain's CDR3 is CASSASEHTDTQYF. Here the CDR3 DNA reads TGTGCCAGCAGCGCTAGCGAACACACAGATACGCAGTATTTT.

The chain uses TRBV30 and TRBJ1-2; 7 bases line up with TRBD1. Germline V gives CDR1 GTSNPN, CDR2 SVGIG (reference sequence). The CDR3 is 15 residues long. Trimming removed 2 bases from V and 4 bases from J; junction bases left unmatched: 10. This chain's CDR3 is CAWSMIGTDLYGYTF. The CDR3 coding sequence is TGTGCCTGGAGTATGATAGGGACAGACCTCTATGGCTACACCTTC.

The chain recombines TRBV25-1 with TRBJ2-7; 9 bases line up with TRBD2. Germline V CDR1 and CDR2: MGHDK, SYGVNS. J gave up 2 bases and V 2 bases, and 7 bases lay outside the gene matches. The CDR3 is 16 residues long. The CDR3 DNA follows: TGTGCCAGCAGTGAACCAGAGGCGGGAGGGCCCTACGAGCAGTACTTC. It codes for CASSEPEAGGPYEQYF.

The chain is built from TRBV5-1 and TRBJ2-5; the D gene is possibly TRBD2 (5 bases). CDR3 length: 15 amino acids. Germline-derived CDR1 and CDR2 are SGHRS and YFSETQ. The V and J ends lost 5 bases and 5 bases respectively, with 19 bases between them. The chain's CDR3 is CASSHTRAKPETQYF. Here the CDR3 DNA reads TGCGCCAGCAGTCACACGAGGGCTAAGCCGGAGACCCAGTACTTC.

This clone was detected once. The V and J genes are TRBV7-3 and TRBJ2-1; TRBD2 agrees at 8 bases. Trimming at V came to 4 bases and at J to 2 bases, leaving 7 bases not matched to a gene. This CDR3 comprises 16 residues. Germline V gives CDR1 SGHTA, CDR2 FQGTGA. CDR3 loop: CASSSPGLGTYNEQFF. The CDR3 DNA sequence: TGTGCCAGCAGCTCGCCGGGACTAGGAACCTACAATGAGCAGTTCTTC. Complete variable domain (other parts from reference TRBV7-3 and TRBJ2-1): GAGVSQTPSNKVTEKGKYVELRCDPISGHTALYWYRQSLGQGPEFLIYFQGTGAADDSGLPNDRFFAVRPEGSVSTLKIQRTERGDSAVYLCASSSPGLGTYNEQFFGPGTRLTVL.

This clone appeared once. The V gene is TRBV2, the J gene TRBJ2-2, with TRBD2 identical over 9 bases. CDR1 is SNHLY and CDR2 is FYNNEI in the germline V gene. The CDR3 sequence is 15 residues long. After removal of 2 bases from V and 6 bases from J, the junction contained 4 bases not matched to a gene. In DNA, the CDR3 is TGTGCCAGCAGTGAATTGGTAGCGGGGGCCGGGGAGCTGTTTTTT. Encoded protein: CASSELVAGAGELFF. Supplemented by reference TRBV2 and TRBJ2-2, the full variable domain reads EPEVTQTPSHQVTQMGQEVILRCVPISNHLYFYWYRQILGQKVEFLVSFYNNEISEKSEIFDDQFSVERPDGSNFTLKIRSTKLEDSAMYFCASSELVAGAGELFFGEGSRLTVL.

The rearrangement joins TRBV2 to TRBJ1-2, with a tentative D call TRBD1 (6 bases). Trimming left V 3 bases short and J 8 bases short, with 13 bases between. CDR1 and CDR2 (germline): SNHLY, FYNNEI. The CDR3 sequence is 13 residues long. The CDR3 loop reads CASSDAGALGYTF. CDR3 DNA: TGTGCCAGCAGTGATGCAGGGGCGTTGGGCTACACCTTC.

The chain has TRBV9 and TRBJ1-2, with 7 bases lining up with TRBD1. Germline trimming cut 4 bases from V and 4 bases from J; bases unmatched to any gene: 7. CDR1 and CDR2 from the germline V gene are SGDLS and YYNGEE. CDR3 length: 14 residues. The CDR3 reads CASSNGGQLYGYTF. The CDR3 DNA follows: TGTGCCAGCAGCAATGGGGGACAGCTCTATGGCTACACCTTC.

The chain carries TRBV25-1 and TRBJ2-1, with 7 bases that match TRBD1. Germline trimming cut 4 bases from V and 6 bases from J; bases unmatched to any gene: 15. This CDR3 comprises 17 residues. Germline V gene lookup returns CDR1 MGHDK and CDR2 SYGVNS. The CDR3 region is CASSGRKSGQIFNEQFF. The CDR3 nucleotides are TGTGCCAGCAGTGGCAGAAAATCGGGACAGATATTCAATGAGCAGTTCTTC. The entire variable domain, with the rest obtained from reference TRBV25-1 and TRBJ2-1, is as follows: EADIYQTPRYLVIGTGKKITLECSQTMGHDKMYWYQQDPGMELHLIHYSYGVNSTEKGDLSSESTVSRIRTEHFPLTLESARPSHTSQYLCASSGRKSGQIFNEQFFGPGTRLTVL.

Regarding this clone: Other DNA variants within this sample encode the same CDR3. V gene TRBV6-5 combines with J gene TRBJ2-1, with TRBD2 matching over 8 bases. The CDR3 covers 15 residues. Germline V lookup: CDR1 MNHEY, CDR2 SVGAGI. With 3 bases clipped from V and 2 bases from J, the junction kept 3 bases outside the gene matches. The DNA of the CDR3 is TGTGCCAGCAGTTATCGGGAGGGCCCCTACAATGAGCAGTTCTTC. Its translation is CASSYREGPYNEQFF.

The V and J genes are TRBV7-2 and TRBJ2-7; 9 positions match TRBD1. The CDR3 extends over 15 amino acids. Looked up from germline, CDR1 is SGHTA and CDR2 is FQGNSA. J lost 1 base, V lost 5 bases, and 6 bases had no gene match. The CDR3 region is CASSPRDRDSYEQYF. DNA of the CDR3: TGTGCCAGCAGCCCCAGGGACAGGGATTCCTACGAGCAGTACTTC.

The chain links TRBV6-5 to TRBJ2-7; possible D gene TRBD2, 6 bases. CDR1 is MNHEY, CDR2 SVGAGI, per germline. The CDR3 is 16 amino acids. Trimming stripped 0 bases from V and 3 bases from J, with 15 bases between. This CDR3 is CASSYSIRGSNYEQYF. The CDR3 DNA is TGTGCCAGCAGTTACTCTATCCGGGGGTCAAACTACGAGCAGTACTTC.

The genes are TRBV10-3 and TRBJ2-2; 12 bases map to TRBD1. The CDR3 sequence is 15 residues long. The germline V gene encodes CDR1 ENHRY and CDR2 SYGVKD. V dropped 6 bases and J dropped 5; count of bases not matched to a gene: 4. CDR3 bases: TGTGCCATCAGGGGACAGGGGGCGCAGACCGGGGAGCTGTTTTTT. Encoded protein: CAIRGQGAQTGELFF.

CDR3 sequence reads: CASRPGQGVYEQYF. CDR3 bases: TGTGCCAGCAGACCGGGACAGGGGGTTTACGAGCAGTACTTC. This chain connects TRBV6-5 to TRBJ2-7; 11 nucleotides match TRBD1. CDR1 is MNHEY and CDR2 is SVGAGI in the germline V gene. This CDR3 contains 14 residues. V shed 6 bases and J 4 bases; nucleotides not matched to a gene: 5.